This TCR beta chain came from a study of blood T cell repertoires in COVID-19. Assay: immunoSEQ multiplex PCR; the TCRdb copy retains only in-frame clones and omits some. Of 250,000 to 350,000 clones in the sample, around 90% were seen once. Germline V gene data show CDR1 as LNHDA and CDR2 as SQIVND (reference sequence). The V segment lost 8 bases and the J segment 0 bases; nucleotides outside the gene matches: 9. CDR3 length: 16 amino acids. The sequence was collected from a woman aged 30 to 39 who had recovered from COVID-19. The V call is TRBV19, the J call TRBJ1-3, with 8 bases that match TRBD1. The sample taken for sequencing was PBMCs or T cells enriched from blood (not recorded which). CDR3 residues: CASFAGGLSSGNTIYF. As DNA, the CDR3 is TGTGCCAGTTTTGCAGGGGGCTTAAGCTCTGGAAACACCATATATTTT.